This TCR beta chain was captured by sequencing in a study of cytomegalovirus exposure and HLA in healthy donors. In the PCR, 60 Vbeta and 13 Jbeta primers were used. Original data processing: Per a later analysis, the number of unique TCR beta chains was approximately 73 million, of which around 9.9 million were shared. Only in-frame clones appear in the TCRdb table, and some are missing; sequencing was by immunoSEQ multiplex PCR. The V and J calls and the clone size are those of that table, but D and trimming were determined from the DNA. The sample contains some 140,000 clones, approximately 72% of which appear only once. The CDR3 extends over 17 amino acids. The V and J ends lost 3 bases and 1 base, in that order; junction bases with no gene match: 12. Germline CDR1 and CDR2: SGDLS and YYNGEE.

This clonotype originated in a young man in good health and CMV-seronegative. V usage is TRBV9 and J usage is TRBJ2-7; 8 bases are shared with TRBD1. Specimen: PBMCs. This CDR3 reads CASSAAPGQASSYEQYF. For the CDR3, the DNA is TGTGCCAGCAGCGCTGCCCCGGGACAGGCCTCTTCCTACGAGCAGTACTTC.